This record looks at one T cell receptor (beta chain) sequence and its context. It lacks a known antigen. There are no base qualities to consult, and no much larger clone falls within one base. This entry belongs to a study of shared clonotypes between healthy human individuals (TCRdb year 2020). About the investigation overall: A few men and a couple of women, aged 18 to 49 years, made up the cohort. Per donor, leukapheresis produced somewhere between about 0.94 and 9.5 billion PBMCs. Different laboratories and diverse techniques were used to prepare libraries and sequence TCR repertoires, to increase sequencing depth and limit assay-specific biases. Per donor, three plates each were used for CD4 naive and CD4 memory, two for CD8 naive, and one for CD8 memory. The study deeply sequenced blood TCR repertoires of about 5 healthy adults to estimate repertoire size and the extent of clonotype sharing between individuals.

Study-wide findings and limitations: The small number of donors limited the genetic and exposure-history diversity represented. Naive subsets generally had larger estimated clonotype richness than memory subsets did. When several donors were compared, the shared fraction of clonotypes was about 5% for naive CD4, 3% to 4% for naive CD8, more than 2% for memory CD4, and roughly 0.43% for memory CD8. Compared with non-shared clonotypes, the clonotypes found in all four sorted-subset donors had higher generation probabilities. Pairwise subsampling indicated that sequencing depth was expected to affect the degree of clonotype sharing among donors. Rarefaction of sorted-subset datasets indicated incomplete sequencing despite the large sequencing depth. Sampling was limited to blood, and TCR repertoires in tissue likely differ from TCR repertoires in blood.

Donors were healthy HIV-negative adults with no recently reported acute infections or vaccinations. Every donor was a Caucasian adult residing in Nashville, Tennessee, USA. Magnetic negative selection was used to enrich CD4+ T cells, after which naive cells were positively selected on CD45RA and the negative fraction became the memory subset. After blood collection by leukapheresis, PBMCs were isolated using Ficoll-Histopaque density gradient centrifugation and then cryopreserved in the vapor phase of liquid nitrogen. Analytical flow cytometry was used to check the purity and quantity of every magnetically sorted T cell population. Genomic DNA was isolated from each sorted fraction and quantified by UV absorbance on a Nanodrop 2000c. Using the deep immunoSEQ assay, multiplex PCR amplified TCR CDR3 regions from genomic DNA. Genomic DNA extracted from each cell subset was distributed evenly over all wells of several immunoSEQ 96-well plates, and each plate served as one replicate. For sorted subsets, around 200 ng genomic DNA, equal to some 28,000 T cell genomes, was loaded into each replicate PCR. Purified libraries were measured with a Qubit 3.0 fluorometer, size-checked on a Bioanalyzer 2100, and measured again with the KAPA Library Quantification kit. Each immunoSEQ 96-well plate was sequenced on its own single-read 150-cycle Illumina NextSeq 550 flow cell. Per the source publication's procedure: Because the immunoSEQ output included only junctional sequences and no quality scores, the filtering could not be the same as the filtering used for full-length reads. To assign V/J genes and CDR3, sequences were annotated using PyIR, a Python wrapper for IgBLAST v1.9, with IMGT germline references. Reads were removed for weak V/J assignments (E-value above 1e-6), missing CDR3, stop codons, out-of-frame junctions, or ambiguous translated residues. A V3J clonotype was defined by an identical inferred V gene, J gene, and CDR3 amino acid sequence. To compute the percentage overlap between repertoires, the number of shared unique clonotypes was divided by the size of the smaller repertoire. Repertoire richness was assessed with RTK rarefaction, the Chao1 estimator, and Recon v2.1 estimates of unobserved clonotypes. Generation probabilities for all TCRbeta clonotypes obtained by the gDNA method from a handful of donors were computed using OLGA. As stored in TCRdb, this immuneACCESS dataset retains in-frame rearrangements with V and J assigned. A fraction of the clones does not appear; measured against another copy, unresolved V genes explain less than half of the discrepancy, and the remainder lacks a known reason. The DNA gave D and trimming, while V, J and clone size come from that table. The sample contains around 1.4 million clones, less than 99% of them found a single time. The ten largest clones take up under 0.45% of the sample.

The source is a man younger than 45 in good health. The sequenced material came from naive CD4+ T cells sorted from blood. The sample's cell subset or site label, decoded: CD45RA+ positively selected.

This receptor has the CDR3 CASSPPSGRGGEQYF. The nucleotide sequence is TGTGCCAGCTCACCACCTAGCGGGAGGGGAGGCGAGCAGTACTTC. Recombination linked TRBV18 to TRBJ2-7, with 11 middle bases fitting TRBD2. The CDR3 spans 15 residues, from the cysteine through the phenylalanine. The only DNA kept is the CDR3, 45 bases in frame from the first base. Here V drops 0 bases and J drops 6 bases, and the junction holds 4 bases not matched to any gene. Taken from the germline V gene, the CDR1 and CDR2 loops are KGHSH and LQKENI.